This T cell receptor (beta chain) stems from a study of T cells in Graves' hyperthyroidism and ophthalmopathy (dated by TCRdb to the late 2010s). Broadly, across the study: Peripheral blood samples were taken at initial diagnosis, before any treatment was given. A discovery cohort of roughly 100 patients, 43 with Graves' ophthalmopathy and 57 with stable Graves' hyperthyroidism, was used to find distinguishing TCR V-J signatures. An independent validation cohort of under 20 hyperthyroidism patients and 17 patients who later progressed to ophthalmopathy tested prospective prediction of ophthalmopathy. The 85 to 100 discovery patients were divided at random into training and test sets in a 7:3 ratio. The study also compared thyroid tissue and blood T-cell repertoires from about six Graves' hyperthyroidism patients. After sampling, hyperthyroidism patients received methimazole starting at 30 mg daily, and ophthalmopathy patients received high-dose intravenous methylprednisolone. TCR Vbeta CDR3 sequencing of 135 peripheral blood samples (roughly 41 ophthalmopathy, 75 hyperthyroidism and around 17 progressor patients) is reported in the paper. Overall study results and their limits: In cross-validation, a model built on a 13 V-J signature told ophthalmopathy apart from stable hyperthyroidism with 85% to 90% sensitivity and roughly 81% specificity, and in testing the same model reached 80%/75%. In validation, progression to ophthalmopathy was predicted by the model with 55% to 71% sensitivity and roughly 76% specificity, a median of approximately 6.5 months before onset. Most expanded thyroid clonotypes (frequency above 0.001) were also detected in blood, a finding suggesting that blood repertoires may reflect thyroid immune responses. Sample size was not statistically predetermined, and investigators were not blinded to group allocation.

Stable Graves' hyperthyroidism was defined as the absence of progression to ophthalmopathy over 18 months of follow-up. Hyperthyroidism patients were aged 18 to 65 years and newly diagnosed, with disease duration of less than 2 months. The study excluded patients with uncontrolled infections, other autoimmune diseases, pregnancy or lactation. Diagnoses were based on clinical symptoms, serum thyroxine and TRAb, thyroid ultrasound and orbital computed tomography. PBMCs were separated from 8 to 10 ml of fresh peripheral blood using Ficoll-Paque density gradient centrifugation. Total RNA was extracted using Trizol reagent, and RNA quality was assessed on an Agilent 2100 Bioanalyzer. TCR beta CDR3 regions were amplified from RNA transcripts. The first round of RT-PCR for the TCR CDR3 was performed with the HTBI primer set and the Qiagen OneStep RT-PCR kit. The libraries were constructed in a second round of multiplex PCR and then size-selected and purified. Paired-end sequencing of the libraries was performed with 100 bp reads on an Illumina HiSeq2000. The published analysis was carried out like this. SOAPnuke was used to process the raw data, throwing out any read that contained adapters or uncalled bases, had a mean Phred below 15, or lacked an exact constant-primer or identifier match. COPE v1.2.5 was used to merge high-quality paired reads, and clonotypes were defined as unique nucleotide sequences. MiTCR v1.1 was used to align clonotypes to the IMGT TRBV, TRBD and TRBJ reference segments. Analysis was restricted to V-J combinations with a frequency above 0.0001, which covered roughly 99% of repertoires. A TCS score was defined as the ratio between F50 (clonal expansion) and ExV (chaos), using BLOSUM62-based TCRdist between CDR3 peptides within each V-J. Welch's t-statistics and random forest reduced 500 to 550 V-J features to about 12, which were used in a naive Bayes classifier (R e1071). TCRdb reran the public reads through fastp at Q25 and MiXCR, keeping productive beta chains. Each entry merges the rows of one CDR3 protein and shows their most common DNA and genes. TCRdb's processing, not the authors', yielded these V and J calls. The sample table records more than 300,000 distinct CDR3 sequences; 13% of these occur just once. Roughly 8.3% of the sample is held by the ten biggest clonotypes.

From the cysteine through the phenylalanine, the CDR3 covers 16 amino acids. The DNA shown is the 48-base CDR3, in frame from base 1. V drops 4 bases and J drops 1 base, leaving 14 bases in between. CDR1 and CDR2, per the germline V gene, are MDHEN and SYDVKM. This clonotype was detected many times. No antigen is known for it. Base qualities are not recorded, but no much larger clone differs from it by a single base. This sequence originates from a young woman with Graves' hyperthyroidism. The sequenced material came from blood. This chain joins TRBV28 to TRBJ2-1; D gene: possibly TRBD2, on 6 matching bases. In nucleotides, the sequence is TGTGCCAGCAGTTCAACAGCGGGTCGTTCCTACAATGAGCAGTTCTTC. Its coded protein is CASSSTAGRSYNEQFF.